These 19 T cell receptor beta chains were sequenced from one sample in a study of T cells expressing NK-cell markers. TCRdb re-analyzed the 5' RACE reads; it lists each CDR3 protein once, without DNA. The listing records approximately 550,000 distinct CDR3 sequences. The sample taken for sequencing was blood T cells: a sorted CD56 or NKG2C T cell subset, CD4+ or CD8+ T cells, or bulk PBMC T cells (not recorded which). The receptors come from a man younger than 35 in good health.

The gene calls are TRBV29-1 and TRBJ2-5; TCRdb's D call of TRBD1 is untestable without DNA. This CDR3 has 13 residues. Germline V gene lookup returns CDR1 SQVTM and CDR2 ANQGSEA. CDR3 amino acids: CSVGGTLQETQYF.

The chain is built from TRBV15 and TRBJ2-1; TCRdb's assignment of TRBD2 cannot be checked, as there is no DNA. This CDR3 region has 19 residues. Germline CDR1 LNHNV, CDR2 YYDKDF (reference sequence). The chain's CDR3 is CATSSGGLAGVLSYNEQFF.

This sequence joins TRBV7-3 and TRBJ2-6; TCRdb returns TRBD1, unconfirmable since there is no DNA. CDR3 length: 16 residues. Germline CDR1 is SGHTA and CDR2 is FQGTGA. This CDR3 reads CASSLTGLAGANVLTF.

The chain joins TRBV29-1 to TRBJ2-5; the TRBD1 assignment by TCRdb is unverifiable without DNA. CDR1 is SQVTM and CDR2 is ANQGSEA in the germline V gene. This CDR3 region has 14 residues. The CDR3 sequence is CSVEDRQDQETQYF.

The gene calls are TRBV27 and TRBJ2-1; lacking DNA, the TRBD2 call made by TCRdb goes unchecked. Germline V gives CDR1 MNHEY, CDR2 SMNVEV (reference sequence). The CDR3 runs to 16 residues. CDR3 sequence: CASSLTTSGIHNEQFF.

The J gene is TRBJ2-1, the V gene TRBV10-3; TCRdb names TRBD2, which stays unverified in the absence of DNA. The CDR3 runs to 16 residues. Germline V CDR1 and CDR2: ENHRY, SYGVKD. The CDR3 spells CAISQSLADSYNEQFF.

V gene TRBV7-8 combines with J gene TRBJ1-1; TCRdb lists TRBD1, though no DNA is available to test this call. From germline, CDR1 is SGHVS and CDR2 FQNEAQ. The CDR3 runs to 16 residues. The CDR3 reads CASSPTRGAHNTEAFF. The variable domain in full, completed from reference TRBV7-8 and TRBJ1-1, reads GAGVSQSPRYKVAKRGQDVALRCDPISGHVSLFWYQQALGQGPEFLTYFQNEAQLDKSGLPSDRFFAERPEGSVSTLKIQRTQQEDSAVYLCASSPTRGAHNTEAFFGQGTRLTVV.

The chain couples TRBV6-1 to TRBJ2-7; the TCRdb call, TRBD1, lacks DNA for checking. The CDR3 runs 14 residues. Germline assignment: CDR1 MNHNS and CDR2 SASEGT. The CDR3: CASSEAGTGGEQYF.

The V and J genes are TRBV29-1 and TRBJ2-3. The CDR3 extends over 12 amino acids. CDR1 is SQVTM and CDR2 is ANQGSEA in the germline V gene. Here the CDR3 reads CSVPSGPDTQYF.

The gene calls are TRBV29-1 and TRBJ2-1; TCRdb's assignment of TRBD1 cannot be checked, as there is no DNA. The CDR3 is made up of 14 amino acids. Germline V gene data show CDR1 as SQVTM and CDR2 as ANQGSEA. CDR3: CSVAGQGALDEQFF.

This chain connects TRBV27 to TRBJ2-4; no DNA is available, so the TRBD1 call from TCRdb remains unchecked. From germline, CDR1 is MNHEY and CDR2 SMNVEV (reference sequence). This CDR3 is built from 15 residues. The CDR3 spells CASTSQGAAQNIQYF.

This chain links TRBV5-1 with TRBJ2-7; absent DNA, TCRdb's TRBD1 call cannot be checked. Per the germline V gene, CDR1 is SGHRS and CDR2 is YFSETQ. This CDR3 is built from 15 residues. CDR3 protein: CASARDGQGVYEQYF.

The chain recombines TRBV27 with TRBJ1-5; TCRdb's assignment of TRBD1 cannot be checked, as there is no DNA. CDR1 MNHEY and CDR2 SMNVEV come from the germline V gene (reference sequence). CDR3 length: 18 amino acids. The CDR3 sequence is CASRTTGQGTEGYQPQHF.

The chain employs TRBV10-3 and TRBJ2-3; the TCRdb call, TRBD1, lacks DNA for checking. Germline values: CDR1 ENHRY, CDR2 SYGVKD. The CDR3 has 16 residues. This CDR3 is CAISDLGGRSTDTQYF.

The chain carries TRBV5-1 and TRBJ2-3; TCRdb reports TRBD1, a call that lacks DNA to check it against. The CDR3 covers 19 residues. Germline-derived CDR1 and CDR2 are SGHRS and YFSETQ. The CDR3 here is CASSLAPMAWDGSTDTQYF.

The genes are TRBV5-1 and TRBJ1-4. Looked up from germline, CDR1 is SGHRS and CDR2 is YFSETQ. This CDR3 is 13 amino acids long. CDR3 region: CASSLASDEKLFF.

The rearrangement links TRBV5-1 to TRBJ2-1; there is no DNA to check the TCRdb D call of TRBD1. Germline V lookup: CDR1 SGHRS, CDR2 YFSETQ. CDR3 length equals 16 residues. The CDR3 spells CASSFGGTGSYNEQFF.

The chain links TRBV18 to TRBJ1-1. The CDR3 covers 11 residues. Germline CDR1 and CDR2: KGHSH and LQKENI. CDR3 loop: CASSPDTEAFF.

This rearrangement joins TRBV20-1 to TRBJ1-2; TCRdb's D gene call, TRBD1, goes unchecked for lack of DNA. Germline V lookup: CDR1 DFQATT, CDR2 SNEGSKA (reference sequence). This CDR3 region has 13 residues. CDR3: CSAGDRSVAGYTF.